One T cell receptor (beta chain) is described in this entry. The table came from immunoSEQ multiplex PCR; TCRdb's copy has only in-frame clones and leaves some out. The sample consists of approximately 100,000 clones, approximately 80% of them appearing once. The entry originates in a study of blood T cell repertoires in COVID-19. For the study at large: PBMCs, B-cell-depleted T cells, or T cells provided the cDNA or gDNA that made up the material.

The CDR3 spans 14 residues. With V trimmed by 0 bases and J by 3 bases, 2 bases remained unmatched. The germline gives CDR1 SGHNT, CDR2 YYREEE (reference sequence). The TCR was taken from a man aged 60 to 69 with acute or convalescent COVID-19. Sequenced material: peripheral blood. The chain joins TRBV5-4 to TRBJ2-5; 7 nucleotides agree with TRBD1. The CDR3 bases are TGTGCCAGCAGCTTGGCCGGGACAGAAGAGACCCAGTACTTC. It is translated as CASSLAGTEETQYF.